This note documents a single T cell receptor beta chain sequence. The sample is drawn from a study of T cell changes during pregnancy in multiple sclerosis. Measured with immunoSEQ multiplex PCR; TCRdb has only the in-frame clones, and not every one. The data contain tens of thousands of clones, around 94% of them seen just once; the ten biggest clones take up roughly 0.5%. V lost 2 bases to trimming and J lost 7 bases; unmatched junction nucleotides: 6. The CDR3 covers 16 residues. Germline CDR1 reads LNHNV; CDR2 reads YYDKDF (reference sequence). Sequences were derived from CD4+ T cells from peripheral blood mononuclear cells, sampled in the first trimester of pregnancy. The TCR comes from a female donor with multiple sclerosis, enrolled in a pregnancy study. The chain couples TRBV15 to TRBJ2-3; 13 nucleotides align to TRBD2. CDR3 residues: CATSRTSGGAGNTQYF. CDR3 sequence (DNA): TGTGCCACCAGCAGAACTAGCGGGGGGGCCGGGAATACGCAGTATTTT.